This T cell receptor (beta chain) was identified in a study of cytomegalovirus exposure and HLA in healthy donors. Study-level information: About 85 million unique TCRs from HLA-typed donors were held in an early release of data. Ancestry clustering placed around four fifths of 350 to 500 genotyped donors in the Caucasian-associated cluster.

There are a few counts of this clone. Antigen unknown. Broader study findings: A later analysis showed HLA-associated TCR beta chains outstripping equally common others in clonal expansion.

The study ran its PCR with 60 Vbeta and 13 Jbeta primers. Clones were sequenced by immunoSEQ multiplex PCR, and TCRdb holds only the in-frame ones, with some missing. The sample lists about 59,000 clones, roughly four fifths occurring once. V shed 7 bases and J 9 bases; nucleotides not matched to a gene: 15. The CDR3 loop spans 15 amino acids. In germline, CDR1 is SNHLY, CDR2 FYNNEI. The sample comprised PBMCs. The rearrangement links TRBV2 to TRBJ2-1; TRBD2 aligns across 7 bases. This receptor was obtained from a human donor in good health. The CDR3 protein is CASMGGVALTGEQFF. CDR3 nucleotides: TGTGCCAGCATGGGGGGGGTAGCCTTGACTGGTGAGCAGTTCTTC.